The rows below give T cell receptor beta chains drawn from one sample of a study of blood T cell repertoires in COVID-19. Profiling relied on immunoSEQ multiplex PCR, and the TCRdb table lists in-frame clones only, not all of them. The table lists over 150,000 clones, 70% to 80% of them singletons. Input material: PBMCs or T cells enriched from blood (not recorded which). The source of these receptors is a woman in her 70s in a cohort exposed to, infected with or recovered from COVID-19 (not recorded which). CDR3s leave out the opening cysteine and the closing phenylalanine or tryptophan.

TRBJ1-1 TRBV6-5 ASSYLRGTEAF
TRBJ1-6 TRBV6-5 ASQQGTAYNSPLH
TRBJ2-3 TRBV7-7 ASSLGSGNTDTQY
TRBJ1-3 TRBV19 ASSRLDSGRNTIY
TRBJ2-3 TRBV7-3 ASSPGSNTDTQY
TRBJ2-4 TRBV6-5 ASRTGGAYIQY
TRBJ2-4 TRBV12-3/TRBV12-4 ASRQTGGNIQY
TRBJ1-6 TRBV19 ASSGTANSPLH
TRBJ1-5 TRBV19 ASRKGQGGTASNQPQH
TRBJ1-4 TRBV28 ASASPGQVNEKLF
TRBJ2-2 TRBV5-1 ASSLVYTGELF
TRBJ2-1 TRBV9 ASSARIAGGGDEQF
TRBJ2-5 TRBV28 ASSGAGVGETQY
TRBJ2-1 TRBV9 ASRLGEGEQF
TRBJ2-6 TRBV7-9 AIPTTTSGSGANVLT
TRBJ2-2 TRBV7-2 ASSWDSLTGELF
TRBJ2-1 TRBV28 ASSARTSGRAHNEQF
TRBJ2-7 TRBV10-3 AISESRVSYEQY
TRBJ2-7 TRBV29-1 SAGGTGGYEQY
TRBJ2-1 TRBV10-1 ATERESVNEQF